The next 31 T cell receptor beta chains were all read from a single sample in a study of T cell responses to AZD1222 COVID-19 vaccine. Clones were read by immunoSEQ multiplex PCR, and TCRdb kept only the in-frame ones, dropping some. In the table there are tens of thousands of clones, roughly 80% of which are singletons. Sequenced here: peripheral blood, sampled on day 0 of AZD1222 vaccination. The receptors originated from an adult in good health.

The chain uses TRBV19 and TRBJ2-1, with 11 bases matching TRBD2. The germline V gene encodes CDR1 LNHDA and CDR2 SQIVND (reference sequence). Unmatched junction bases numbered 4, after V lost 8 bases and J lost 4 bases. This CDR3 contains 14 residues. The CDR3 DNA follows: TGTGCCAGTCGGGGACTAGCGGAATACAATGAGCAGTTCTTC. Its protein is CASRGLAEYNEQFF.

The chain links TRBV7-2 to TRBJ2-7; D not certain. Germline V CDR1 and CDR2: SGHTA, FQGNSA. V was clipped by 1 base and J by 5 bases, with 9 bases between them. The CDR3 sequence is 13 residues long. The CDR3, as DNA: TGTGCCAGCAGCTTAGGTGGGTTCGACGAGCAGTACTTC. It is translated as CASSLGGFDEQYF.

The genes are TRBV6-5 and TRBJ2-3; D possibly corresponds to TRBD2 (6 bases). Per germline, CDR1 MNHEY and CDR2 SVGAGI. V shed 6 bases and J shed 0 bases, with 10 bases lying between them. CDR3 length: 14 amino acids. The CDR3 sequence is CASSASDSTDTQYF. The CDR3 region has the DNA TGTGCCAGCAGCGCTAGCGATAGCACAGATACGCAGTATTTT.

In regard to this clone: The sample holds other DNA sequences that translate to the same CDR3. V is TRBV5-4 and J is TRBJ2-2, with no clear D. Trimming stripped 0 bases from V and 0 bases from J, with 6 bases between. This CDR3 has 15 amino acids. CDR1 and CDR2 (germline): SGHNT, YYREEE (reference sequence). In DNA, the CDR3 is TGTGCCAGCAGCTTGGCAACGGCGAACACCGGGGAGCTGTTTTTT. This gives the protein CASSLATANTGELFF.

V is TRBV24-1 and J is TRBJ2-5, with TRBD1 identical over 11 bases. From germline, CDR1 is KGHDR and CDR2 SFDVKD. The CDR3 consists of 18 residues. The V gene end was trimmed by 2 bases and the J gene end by 5 bases; junction bases not matched to a gene: 12. The CDR3 reads CATSDSSPGQGAWETQYF. CDR3 coding DNA: TGTGCCACCAGTGATTCTTCCCCCGGACAGGGGGCATGGGAGACCCAGTACTTC.

The CDR3 reads CASSRDLYYNEQFF. The CDR3 DNA sequence: TGTGCCAGCAGTCGGGACCTTTACTACAATGAGCAGTTCTTC. This chain connects TRBV2 to TRBJ2-1; either TRBD1 or TRBD2 may fit D (5 bases each). CDR3 length: 14 amino acids. The V and J ends lost 5 bases and 3 bases respectively, with 11 bases between them. CDR1 and CDR2 from the germline V gene are SNHLY and FYNNEI.

The chain uses TRBV5-1 and TRBJ2-5; possibly TRBD1 for D (8 bases). The CDR3 has 15 amino acids. The V and J ends lost 8 bases and 2 bases respectively, with 19 bases between them. Germline-derived CDR1 and CDR2 are SGHRS and YFSETQ. As DNA, the CDR3 is TGCGCCAGTGGACAGGGAGGGACCGAACAAGAGACCCAGTACTTC. This gives the protein CASGQGGTEQETQYF. The whole variable domain, filled in from reference TRBV5-1 and TRBJ2-5, reads KAGVTQTPRYLIKTRGQQVTLSCSPISGHRSVSWYQQTPGQGLQFLFEYFSETQRNKGNFPGRFSGRQFSNSRSEMNVSTLELGDSALYLCASGQGGTEQETQYFGPGTRLLVL.

The chain combines TRBV15 with TRBJ2-1; a possible D gene is TRBD2 (5 bases). Germline V gene lookup returns CDR1 LNHNV and CDR2 YYDKDF (reference sequence). Trimming cost V 5 bases and J 3 bases, with 11 bases left between them. CDR3 length: 14 residues. The CDR3 is CATSALGNYNEQFF. CDR3 sequence (DNA): TGTGCCACCAGCGCACTAGGAAACTACAATGAGCAGTTCTTC.

V is TRBV6-5 and J is TRBJ1-6; D not resolved. V was pared by 2 bases and J by 7 bases, with 9 bases between. Looked up from germline, CDR1 is MNHEY and CDR2 is SVGAGI. The CDR3 extends over 14 amino acids. In DNA, the CDR3 is TGTGCCAGCAGTTACATGACGGAGAATTCACCCCTCCACTTT. Translating gives CASSYMTENSPLHF.

A remark on this clone: One junction end does not reproduce the germline sequence, and a read error may be involved. The rearrangement uses TRBV6-1 and TRBJ1-5; 9 positions agree with TRBD1. This CDR3 region has 14 residues. In germline, CDR1 is MNHNS, CDR2 SASEGT. The CDR3 region is CASREGQGTQPQHF. CDR3 coding DNA: TGTGCCAGCAGGGAAGGACAGGGGACTCAGCCCCAGCATTTT.

The chain joins TRBV5-1 to TRBJ1-1; possibly TRBD1 for D (5 bases). The germline gives CDR1 SGHRS, CDR2 YFSETQ. The V gene lost 0 bases and the J gene lost 1 base, with 10 bases spanning the gap. CDR3 length equals 15 residues. The CDR3 region has the DNA TGCGCCAGCAGCTTGGAAGGGGCTCAGAACACTGAAGCTTTCTTT. Its protein product is CASSLEGAQNTEAFF.

The chain links TRBV5-1 to TRBJ2-3; D unresolved. With 0 bases removed from V and 2 bases from J, the gap between germline ends came to 4 bases. The CDR3 runs to 13 residues. In germline, CDR1 is SGHRS, CDR2 YFSETQ. DNA for the CDR3: TGCGCCAGCAGCTTGGTACCCACAGATACGCAGTATTTT. It is translated as CASSLVPTDTQYF. Complete variable domain (other parts from reference TRBV5-1 and TRBJ2-3): KAGVTQTPRYLIKTRGQQVTLSCSPISGHRSVSWYQQTPGQGLQFLFEYFSETQRNKGNFPGRFSGRQFSNSRSEMNVSTLELGDSALYLCASSLVPTDTQYFGPGTRLTVL.

The V gene is TRBV6-5, the J gene TRBJ1-5; 7 bases fit TRBD1. The germline V gene has CDR1 MNHEY and CDR2 SVGAGI. Trimming took 6 bases from V and 1 from J; bases not matched to a gene: 6. This CDR3 is 15 amino acids long. Written as DNA, the CDR3 is TGTGCCAGCAGCCGGGACAGATCCAGCAATCAGCCCCAGCATTTT. Its translation: CASSRDRSSNQPQHF.

The V gene is TRBV11-2, the J gene TRBJ1-5, with no clear D. Germline lookup yields CDR1 SGHAT and CDR2 FQNNGV. CDR3 length: 13 amino acids. The V end was cut by 5 bases, the J end by 5 bases, with 10 bases between. CDR3 DNA sequence: TGTGCCAGCAGCGAAGAGCGGGATCAGCCCCAGCATTTT. Encoded protein: CASSEERDQPQHF.

The V call is TRBV9, the J call TRBJ1-4; 10 bases align to TRBD1. The germline gives CDR1 SGDLS, CDR2 YYNGEE. This CDR3 has 15 amino acids. J was trimmed by 8 bases and V by 3 bases; bases with no gene match: 7. CDR3 amino acids: CASSARTGGREKLFF. As DNA, the CDR3 is TGTGCCAGCAGCGCCCGGACAGGGGGGAGGGAAAAACTGTTTTTT. Full variable domain (outside the CDR3, taken from reference TRBV9 and TRBJ1-4): DSGVTQTPKHLITATGQRVTLRCSPRSGDLSVYWYQQSLDQGLQFLIQYYNGEERAKGNILERFSAQQFPDLHSELNLSSLELGDSALYFCASSARTGGREKLFFGSGTQLSVL.

The chain links TRBV18 to TRBJ1-2, with a tentative D call TRBD1 (5 bases). Between the trimmed V and J ends, which lost 5 bases and 6 bases, there was a span of 10 bases. The CDR3 loop spans 12 amino acids. The germline gives CDR1 KGHSH, CDR2 LQKENI. The CDR3 region is CASSSWTHGYTF. CDR3 nucleotides: TGTGCCAGCTCATCATGGACACATGGCTACACCTTC.

This clone was seen repeatedly, ten times or more. This rearrangement joins TRBV18 to TRBJ1-1; 8 bases match TRBD1. V was clipped by 4 bases and J by 11 bases; unmatched bases: 9. This CDR3 comprises 13 residues. Germline V lookup: CDR1 KGHSH, CDR2 LQKENI. This CDR3 is CASSHGTGEGAFF. The CDR3 DNA follows: TGTGCCAGCTCACACGGGACAGGCGAAGGGGCTTTCTTT.

The genes are TRBV2 and TRBJ2-1, with 10 positions matching TRBD2. The germline CDR1 and CDR2 sequences are SNHLY and FYNNEI. CDR3 length equals 14 residues. V shed 6 bases and J 7 bases; nucleotides not matched to a gene: 6. CDR3 DNA sequence: TGTGCCAGCAGGTACGGGACTAGCGAGAATGAGCAGTTCTTC. Protein product: CASRYGTSENEQFF.

In this sample, this clone is large. The chain is built from TRBV6-2 or TRBV6-3 and TRBJ2-5; the D gene could be TRBD1 or TRBD2 (5 bases each). Trimming removed 5 bases at V and 1 base at J, with 8 bases between. This CDR3 spans 13 amino acids. CDR1 is MNHEY and CDR2 is SVGEGT in the germline V gene. The CDR3: CASSHGTQETQYF. In DNA form, the CDR3 reads TGTGCCAGCAGTCACGGGACCCAAGAGACCCAGTACTTC.

The CDR3 DNA reads as TGTGCCAGCAGTGAATATGGGACAAAAACTGAAGCTTTCTTT. The encoded protein is CASSEYGTKTEAFF. This sequence joins TRBV25-1 and TRBJ1-1; perhaps TRBD1 as D (6 bases). V lost 0 bases and J lost 5, with 10 bases in between. The CDR3 runs 14 residues. Germline V gene data show CDR1 as MGHDK and CDR2 as SYGVNS.

The chain recombines TRBV6-5 with TRBJ2-7; D is tentatively TRBD1 or TRBD2 (5 bases each). This CDR3 region has 15 residues. CDR1 MNHEY and CDR2 SVGAGI come from the germline V gene. V lost 7 bases, J lost 2 bases, and 18 bases lay in between. In DNA, the CDR3 is TGTGCCAGCACCTCGAGGGGCGAGGCGCCCTACGAGCAGTACTTC. Its protein product is CASTSRGEAPYEQYF.

The rearrangement links TRBV5-1 to TRBJ1-1; weak D call: TRBD1 (6 bases). V lost 0 bases and J 0 bases, leaving 15 bases between the germline ends. This CDR3 spans 17 amino acids. The germline V gene has CDR1 SGHRS and CDR2 YFSETQ. The CDR3 loop is CASSLAQGGRMNTEAFF. In nucleotides, the CDR3 is TGCGCCAGCAGCTTGGCCCAAGGGGGAAGGATGAACACTGAAGCTTTCTTT.

The chain links TRBV9 to TRBJ1-2; TRBD1 agrees at 7 bases. CDR3 size: 15 residues. Germline assignment: CDR1 SGDLS and CDR2 YYNGEE. With 3 bases clipped from V and 4 bases from J, the junction kept 9 bases outside the gene matches. CDR3 sequence reads: CASSEGTAPTYGYTF. CDR3 sequence (DNA): TGTGCCAGCAGCGAGGGGACAGCTCCTACCTATGGCTACACCTTC.

The chain combines TRBV6-1 with TRBJ1-6, with D perhaps matching TRBD1 (5 bases). Per germline, CDR1 MNHNS and CDR2 SASEGT. The germline V and J ends were trimmed by 0 bases and 10 bases, with 10 bases remaining between them. The CDR3 spans 14 residues. CDR3 nucleotides: TGTGCCAGCAGTGAAGCGCAGGGATGGTCACCCCTCCACTTT. This codes for CASSEAQGWSPLHF.

The chain joins TRBV7-3 to TRBJ2-7, with D hard to call. Trimming took off 0 bases at V and 6 bases at J, with 15 bases between the two ends. This CDR3 is built from 15 residues. Germline V gives CDR1 SGHTA, CDR2 FQGTGA. In DNA, the CDR3 is TGTGCCAGCAGCTTAACCGGGTCAGGTCCAGGCGAGCAGTACTTC. Protein sequence: CASSLTGSGPGEQYF.

The chain has TRBV7-3 and TRBJ1-6; no clear D. CDR1 and CDR2 (germline): SGHTA, FQGTGA. The CDR3 spans 15 residues. V was cut by 3 bases and J by 0 bases, with 6 bases left in between. The CDR3 loop is CASSLGSSYNSPLHF. The CDR3 nucleotides read TGTGCCAGCAGCTTGGGCAGCTCCTATAATTCACCCCTCCACTTT.

V is TRBV3-1 (or the pseudogene TRBV3-2) and J is TRBJ1-5, with D hard to call. CDR3 length: 13 amino acids. Germline-derived CDR1 and CDR2 are LGHDT and YNNKEL (reference sequence). Deletions cut 1 base from V and 5 bases from J, with 6 bases between. Written as DNA, the CDR3 is TGTGCCAGCAGCCAAGTGGTGGATCAGCCCCAGCATTTT. It encodes CASSQVVDQPQHF.

This chain joins TRBV5-7 and TRBJ2-7; 8 bases map to TRBD1. TRBV5-7 is an ORF for which the function is uncertain. Trimming cost V 4 bases and J 1 base; bases outside gene matches: 10. The length of the CDR3 is 16 residues. Here the CDR3 DNA reads TGTGCCAGCAGCCCTGGGACAGGACCTCCATCCTACGAGCAGTACTTC. It specifies CASSPGTGPPSYEQYF.

V usage is TRBV24-1 and J usage is TRBJ1-1; TRBD1 matches at 8 bases. The ends lost 7 bases at V and 1 base at J; junction bases unmatched: 13. The CDR3 extends over 17 amino acids. CDR1 is KGHDR, CDR2 SFDVKD, per germline. The DNA of the CDR3 is TGTGCCACCAGGACAGGGGCTCACCTCGGGGAGAACACTGAAGCTTTCTTT. Translation gives CATRTGAHLGENTEAFF.

The chain joins TRBV2 to TRBJ2-3, with TRBD2 matching 7 bases. The V segment lost 1 base and the J segment 8 bases; nucleotides outside the gene matches: 12. CDR3 length: 16 amino acids. Germline CDR1 is SNHLY and CDR2 is FYNNEI. The CDR3 DNA reads TGTGCCAGCAGTGAAGGATATGGGGGAGGGCTCGCTACGCAGTATTTT. It codes for CASSEGYGGGLATQYF.

The V and J genes are TRBV19 and TRBJ2-7; no definite D call. Germline values: CDR1 LNHDA, CDR2 SQIVND (reference sequence). This CDR3 has 13 amino acids. V lost 3 bases and J 3 bases, leaving 9 bases between the germline ends. The CDR3 reads CASSMNRDYEQYF. In DNA, the CDR3 is TGTGCCAGTAGTATGAACAGAGACTACGAGCAGTACTTC.